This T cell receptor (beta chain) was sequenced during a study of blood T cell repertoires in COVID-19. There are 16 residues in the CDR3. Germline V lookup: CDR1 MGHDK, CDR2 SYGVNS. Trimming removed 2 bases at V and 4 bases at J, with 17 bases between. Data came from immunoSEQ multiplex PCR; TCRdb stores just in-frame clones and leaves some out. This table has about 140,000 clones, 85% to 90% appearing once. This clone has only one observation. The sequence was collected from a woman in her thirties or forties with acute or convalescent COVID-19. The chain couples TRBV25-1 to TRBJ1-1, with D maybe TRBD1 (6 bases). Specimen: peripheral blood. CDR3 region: CASSEGEVGGITEAFF. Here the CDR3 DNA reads TGTGCCAGCAGTGAAGGTGAAGTAGGGGGTATCACTGAAGCTTTCTTT.